This passage covers 28 T cell receptor beta chains from one sample sequenced in a study of blood T cell repertoires in COVID-19. Sequenced by immunoSEQ multiplex PCR; TCRdb stores in-frame clones only, minus some. The sample consists of tens of thousands of clones, roughly 80% of them appearing once. Specimen: peripheral blood. All receptors derive from an elderly woman with acute or convalescent COVID-19.

The chain couples TRBV5-1 to TRBJ1-2; 7 nucleotides agree with TRBD1. The CDR3 sequence is 13 residues long. CDR1 and CDR2 from the germline V gene are SGHRS and YFSETQ. After removal of 4 bases from V and 3 bases from J, the junction contained 3 bases not matched to a gene. The CDR3 loop reads CASSVGTDYGYTF. DNA of the CDR3: TGCGCCAGCAGCGTCGGGACAGACTATGGCTACACCTTC.

The chain is built from TRBV7-8 and TRBJ2-2, with 9 positions matching TRBD2. The junction had 7 bases not matched to a gene; V was cut back by 2 bases and J by 6 bases. This CDR3 has 16 residues. The germline CDR1 and CDR2 sequences are SGHVS and FQNEAQ. The CDR3 bases are TGTGCCAGCAGCTTATCGGGCGGGAGGGCCCCCGGGGAGCTGTTTTTT. As protein: CASSLSGGRAPGELFF.

The chain recombines TRBV27 with TRBJ2-7; D remains ambiguous. This CDR3 has 15 residues. The germline V gene has CDR1 MNHEY and CDR2 SMNVEV (reference sequence). V was clipped by 2 bases and J by 3 bases, with 14 bases between them. CDR3: CASSLMAANNYEQYF. CDR3 DNA: TGTGCCAGCAGTTTAATGGCGGCTAATAACTACGAGCAGTACTTC.

This clone was seen a handful of times. The chain links TRBV5-1 to TRBJ1-1; D uncertain. V lost 5 bases and J lost 3, with 5 bases in between. The germline CDR1 and CDR2 sequences are SGHRS and YFSETQ. CDR3 length: 11 residues. DNA of the CDR3: TGCGCCAGCAGGAGGGACACTGAAGCTTTCTTT. It is translated as CASRRDTEAFF. Full variable domain (missing parts from reference TRBV5-1 and TRBJ1-1): KAGVTQTPRYLIKTRGQQVTLSCSPISGHRSVSWYQQTPGQGLQFLFEYFSETQRNKGNFPGRFSGRQFSNSRSEMNVSTLELGDSALYLCASRRDTEAFFGQGTRLTVV.

The CDR3 bases are TGTGCCAGCAGTTTCGTTAATAGCAATCAGCCCCAGCATTTT. This codes for CASSFVNSNQPQHF. V and J are TRBV28 and TRBJ1-5; no reliable D call. The CDR3 loop spans 14 amino acids. The V gene lost 3 bases and the J gene lost 0 bases, with 6 bases spanning the gap. Germline V gene data show CDR1 as MDHEN and CDR2 as SYDVKM.

This clone occurred a few times. The junction and the germline gene differ at one end; a read error may be behind it. The chain recombines TRBV7-7 with TRBJ2-2, with TRBD2 matching 7 bases. This CDR3 comprises 21 residues. CDR1 SSHAT and CDR2 FNYEAQ come from the germline V gene (reference sequence). The CDR3, as DNA: TGTGCTAGCAGCTTGCATCCCAACGGGGCTAGCGGACTACGGGGCACCGGGGAGCTGTTTTTT. Protein: CASSLHPNGASGLRGTGELFF. Variable domain in full (rest from reference TRBV7-7 and TRBJ2-2): GAGVSQSPRYKVTKRGQDVTLRCDPISSHATLYWYQQALGQGPEFLTYFNYEAQPDKSGLPSDRFSAERPEGSISTLTIQRTEQRDSAMYRCASSLHPNGASGLRGTGELFFGEGSRLTVL.

The chain employs TRBV6-5 and TRBJ2-7, with 9 bases that match TRBD1. The CDR3 is made up of 13 amino acids. The J segment lost 6 bases and the V segment lost 8 bases, leaving 8 bases of the junction unmatched. From germline, CDR1 is MNHEY and CDR2 SVGAGI. CDR3 nucleotides: TGTGCCAGCGGGCGGACAGGGGAATTCGAGCAGTACTTC. Its translation: CASGRTGEFEQYF.

This clone has just a few counts. The chain employs TRBV6-2 or TRBV6-3 and TRBJ2-1; D is possibly TRBD2 (6 bases). The CDR3 is 16 residues long. Trimming took off 4 bases at V and 5 bases at J, with 18 bases between the two ends. CDR1 is MNHEY, CDR2 SVGEGT, per germline. CDR3 coding DNA: TGTGCCAGCAGTTCACCCGGGACTCAGACCGACAATGAGCAGTTCTTC. This sequence encodes CASSSPGTQTDNEQFF.

The CDR3 spells CAWSTASALYNEQFF. CDR3 DNA sequence: TGTGCCTGGAGTACTGCTAGCGCCCTCTACAATGAGCAGTTCTTC. The V gene is TRBV30, the J gene TRBJ2-1; perhaps TRBD2 as D (6 bases). The V gene lost 2 bases and the J gene lost 3 bases, with 14 bases spanning the gap. CDR1 GTSNPN and CDR2 SVGIG come from the germline V gene (reference sequence). The CDR3 is 15 residues long. The full variable domain, in which reference TRBV30 and TRBJ2-1 provide the parts outside the CDR3, is SQTIHQWPATLVQPVGSPLSLECTVEGTSNPNLYWYRQAAGRGLQLLFYSVGIGQISSEVPQNLSASRPQDRQFILSSKKLLLSDSGFYLCAWSTASALYNEQFFGPGTRLTVL.

The chain has TRBV11-3 and TRBJ2-3; 8 positions match TRBD2. CDR1 and CDR2 (germline): SGHNT, YENEEA. This CDR3 region has 16 residues. Germline trimming cut 2 bases from V and 0 bases from J; bases unmatched to any gene: 4. CDR3 nucleotide sequence: TGTGCCAGCAGCTTAAATAGCGGGACTAGCACAGATACGCAGTATTTT. It encodes CASSLNSGTSTDTQYF.

The chain recombines TRBV2 with TRBJ1-6; D not resolved. Germline V lookup: CDR1 SNHLY, CDR2 FYNNEI. V lost 6 bases and J lost 9, with 9 bases in between. The CDR3 is 12 residues long. The CDR3 DNA is TGTGCCAGCAGCTCTCGGGGTTCACCCCTCCACTTT. This sequence encodes CASSSRGSPLHF.

The chain recombines TRBV10-3 with TRBJ2-7; 8 bases are shared with TRBD1. CDR3 length equals 14 residues. With 7 bases clipped from V and 4 bases from J, the junction kept 9 bases outside the gene matches. CDR1 ENHRY and CDR2 SYGVKD come from the germline V gene. The CDR3 sequence is CAINPGTGLYEQYF. The CDR3, as DNA: TGTGCCATCAACCCCGGGACAGGCCTTTACGAGCAGTACTTC.

V is TRBV9 and J is TRBJ2-2, with a weak D call TRBD1 (6 bases). V gave up 3 bases and J gave up 4 bases, with 13 bases separating them. This CDR3 region has 15 residues. Germline CDR1 SGDLS, CDR2 YYNGEE. The chain's CDR3 is CASSAYGTTTGELFF. CDR3 in DNA: TGTGCCAGCAGCGCTTACGGGACAACCACCGGGGAGCTGTTTTTT.

By sample share, this clone is medium-sized. The chain recombines TRBV18 with TRBJ1-4, with TRBD1 identical over 9 bases. Per the germline V gene, CDR1 is KGHSH and CDR2 is LQKENI. The V segment lost 3 bases and the J segment 3 bases; nucleotides outside the gene matches: 8. The CDR3 contains 17 residues. CDR3 protein: CASSPKQGANPNEKLFF. The CDR3 nucleotides read TGTGCCAGCTCACCCAAACAGGGGGCTAACCCTAATGAAAAACTGTTTTTT. Full variable domain (remainder filled in from reference TRBV18 and TRBJ1-4): NAGVMQNPRHLVRRRGQEARLRCSPMKGHSHVYWYRQLPEEGLKFMVYLQKENIIDESGMPKERFSAEFPKEGPSILRIQQVVRGDSAAYFCASSPKQGANPNEKLFFGSGTQLSVL.

The genes are TRBV9 and TRBJ2-6; tentatively, D is TRBD1 (6 bases). The germline V gene encodes CDR1 SGDLS and CDR2 YYNGEE. Trimming left V 5 bases short and J 0 bases short, with 9 bases between. This CDR3 spans 15 amino acids. The CDR3 loop reads CASREQGSGANVLTF. The CDR3 bases are TGTGCCAGCAGAGAACAGGGCTCTGGGGCCAACGTCCTGACTTTC.

The CDR3 loop reads CASSWGGSRREEKLFF. The DNA for the CDR3 is TGTGCCAGCAGTTGGGGGGGCTCCCGAAGGGAGGAAAAACTGTTTTTT. This chain joins TRBV25-1 and TRBJ1-4; D may be TRBD1 (6 bases). This CDR3 is built from 16 residues. Trimming took 5 bases from V and 8 from J, leaving 21 bases between them. CDR1 MGHDK and CDR2 SYGVNS come from the germline V gene.

This chain connects TRBV7-2 to TRBJ2-2; perhaps TRBD2 as D (5 bases). CDR1 and CDR2 (germline): SGHTA, FQGNSA. The germline V and J ends were trimmed by 0 bases and 5 bases, with 10 bases remaining between them. The CDR3 loop spans 15 amino acids. The CDR3 region has the DNA TGTGCCAGCAGCTTAGCCCTCAGCGGTACCGGGGAGCTGTTTTTT. Encoded protein: CASSLALSGTGELFF.

The sample holds a few counts of this clone. V and J are TRBV6-2 or TRBV6-3 and TRBJ1-2; TRBD1 agrees at 8 bases. CDR1 is MNHEY, CDR2 SVGEGT, per germline. After removal of 6 bases from V and 6 bases from J, the junction contained 6 bases not matched to a gene. This CDR3 has 13 amino acids. CDR3 coding DNA: TGTGCCAGCAGCAAGGGACAGGAAAATGGCTACACCTTC. It specifies CASSKGQENGYTF.

The chain joins TRBV24-1 to TRBJ1-6, with 8 bases aligning to TRBD1. Per the germline V gene, CDR1 is KGHDR and CDR2 is SFDVKD. This CDR3 region has 13 residues. Germline trimming cut 3 bases from V and 9 bases from J; bases unmatched to any gene: 0. The CDR3 protein is CATSDTGGSPLHF. The CDR3 coding sequence is TGTGCCACCAGTGATACAGGGGGTTCACCCCTCCACTTT.

This chain links TRBV30 with TRBJ1-4; D is perhaps TRBD1 (6 bases). Per germline, CDR1 GTSNPN and CDR2 SVGIG (reference sequence). Trimming left V 8 bases short and J 7 bases short, with 20 bases between. The CDR3 length is 14 residues. CDR3 sequence: CALGGPGQGEKLFF. DNA for the CDR3: TGTGCCCTCGGGGGGCCTGGTCAGGGTGAAAAACTGTTTTTT.

This chain links TRBV12-5 with TRBJ2-1, with a tentative D call TRBD1 (5 bases). The length of the CDR3 is 14 residues. Germline V CDR1 and CDR2: LGHNT, FRNRAP. Trimming removed 1 base from V and 9 bases from J, with 13 bases in between. The CDR3 loop is CASGLAQGPAEQFF. The CDR3 region has the DNA TGTGCTAGTGGTTTGGCTCAGGGTCCGGCTGAGCAGTTCTTC.

The V and J genes are TRBV21-1 and TRBJ1-2; the table calls TRBD1, which could not be checked here. TRBV21-1 has pseudogene status. This CDR3 comprises 13 residues. As DNA, the CDR3 is TGTGCCAGCCCCAAGGGGTCAAACTATGGCTACACCTTC. It translates to CASPKGSNYGYTF.

This clone has more than one count but fewer than ten. J is TRBJ2-7 and V is TRBV30; TRBD2 agrees at 8 bases. This CDR3 is 17 amino acids long. V was clipped by 2 bases and J by 3 bases; unmatched bases: 15. CDR1 is GTSNPN, CDR2 SVGIG, per germline (reference sequence). CDR3 region: CAWSRSGREATGYEQYF. The CDR3 bases are TGTGCCTGGAGTAGGTCTGGGCGGGAGGCTACCGGCTACGAGCAGTACTTC.

The V call is TRBV27, the J call TRBJ2-7; 15 nucleotides align to TRBD2. V trimming: 5 bases; J trimming: 6 bases; junction bases outside the gene matches: 2. The CDR3 has 14 amino acids. Germline V gene lookup returns CDR1 MNHEY and CDR2 SMNVEV (reference sequence). The CDR3 spells CASSGLAGGVEQYF. In DNA, the CDR3 is TGTGCCAGCAGTGGACTAGCGGGAGGGGTCGAGCAGTACTTC.

This chain uses TRBV6-5 with TRBJ1-5; 7 bases fit TRBD1. Unmatched junction bases numbered 9, after V lost 7 bases and J lost 6 bases. CDR3 size: 14 residues. Germline V gives CDR1 MNHEY, CDR2 SVGAGI. CDR3 residues: CASTLGQVPQPQHF. The CDR3 DNA follows: TGTGCCAGCACCCTAGGACAGGTACCTCAGCCCCAGCATTTT.

The chain is built from TRBV29-1 and TRBJ1-5; a possible D gene is TRBD1 (6 bases). Trimming took 5 bases from V and 4 from J, leaving 15 bases between them. This CDR3 is built from 14 residues. Germline V gene data show CDR1 as SQVTM and CDR2 as ANQGSEA. This chain's CDR3 is CSVPPLGANQPQHF. The CDR3 region has the DNA TGCAGCGTTCCCCCGTTGGGGGCTAATCAGCCCCAGCATTTT. Complete variable domain (other parts from reference TRBV29-1 and TRBJ1-5): SAVISQKPSRDICQRGTSLTIQCQVDSQVTMMFWYRQQPGQSLTLIATANQGSEATYESGFVIDKFPISRPNLTFSTLTVSNMSPEDSSIYLCSVPPLGANQPQHFGDGTRLSIL.

The V and J genes are TRBV19 and TRBJ1-3; the D gene is possibly TRBD1 (5 bases). The CDR3 has 15 amino acids. The V end was cut by 5 bases, the J end by 0 bases, with 11 bases between. Germline loops: CDR1 LNHDA, CDR2 SQIVND (reference sequence). The CDR3 reads CASSVQVTSGNTIYF. Written as DNA, the CDR3 is TGTGCCAGTAGTGTACAGGTTACCTCTGGAAACACCATATATTTT.

The count of this clone is one. The gene calls are TRBV18 and TRBJ1-3; D possibly corresponds to TRBD1 (6 bases). The V and J ends lost 1 base and 1 base respectively, with 14 bases between them. The CDR3 is 17 residues long. The V gene's germline CDR1 is KGHSH and CDR2 LQKENI. CDR3 coding DNA: TGTGCCAGCTCACCACTACGGGGGGCTGGGTCTGGAAACACCATATATTTT. Protein product: CASSPLRGAGSGNTIYF.